The 23 T cell receptor beta chains reported below all come from one sample, sequenced in a study of long-term antiretroviral therapy in people with HIV. The run of the v3.0 immunoSEQ assay was at survey level. Libraries were prepared by immunoSEQ multiplex PCR; TCRdb keeps only in-frame clonotypes and omits some of them. This table has about 43,000 clones, approximately 94% appearing once. This material consisted of unsorted PBMCs, taken roughly 9.5 years after starting antiretroviral therapy. The source is a young man with HIV.

V gene TRBV11-2 combines with J gene TRBJ2-4; possibly TRBD1 for D (6 bases). V dropped 5 bases and J dropped 6 bases, with 11 bases sitting between them. The CDR3 is 13 residues long. Per germline, CDR1 SGHAT and CDR2 FQNNGV. CDR3 residues: CASSPDRTNIQYF. DNA of the CDR3: TGTGCCAGCAGCCCGGACAGAACAAACATTCAGTACTTC.

V gene TRBV14 combines with J gene TRBJ1-1, with D unclear. Trimming stripped 5 bases from V and 1 base from J, with 8 bases between. The CDR3 covers 13 residues. Germline CDR1 SGHDN, CDR2 FVKESK. The CDR3 loop is CASSVSANTEAFF. CDR3 nucleotide sequence: TGTGCCAGCAGCGTGTCGGCGAACACTGAAGCTTTCTTT.

The J gene is TRBJ1-1, the V gene TRBV29-1; D uncertain. Germline CDR1 SQVTM, CDR2 ANQGSEA. The V gene lost 3 bases and the J gene lost 4 bases, with 9 bases spanning the gap. This CDR3 has 12 amino acids. CDR3 sequence reads: CSVDLGGTEAFF. The CDR3 nucleotides read TGCAGCGTTGATTTGGGCGGCACTGAAGCTTTCTTT.

This clone was found once. The chain uses TRBV28 and TRBJ2-1; the D is unclear. The ends were cut back, 2 bases at V and 11 bases at J, with 7 bases in the middle. This CDR3 is built from 11 residues. CDR1 MDHEN and CDR2 SYDVKM come from the germline V gene. The CDR3 bases are TGTGCCAGCAGTTTAACCTACCAGCAGTTCTTC. Amino acids: CASSLTYQQFF.

The chain employs TRBV10-3 and TRBJ1-1; 7 bases agree with TRBD1. The CDR3 runs to 13 residues. With V trimmed by 6 bases and J by 0 bases, 1 base remained unmatched. The V gene's germline CDR1 is ENHRY and CDR2 SYGVKD. The CDR3 loop is CAISGQVNTEAFF. The CDR3 region has the DNA TGTGCCATCAGCGGACAGGTGAACACTGAAGCTTTCTTT.

The V and J genes are TRBV28 and TRBJ1-5; D unresolved. The germline V gene has CDR1 MDHEN and CDR2 SYDVKM. The CDR3 extends over 11 amino acids. V gave up 5 bases and J gave up 12 bases, with 11 bases separating them. The CDR3 nucleotides read TGTGCCAGCAGTCTAAGTCGCCTCCAGCATTTT. Translation gives CASSLSRLQHF.

Only one count was recorded for this clone. The genes are TRBV19 and TRBJ2-1; 8 positions agree with TRBD2. Per germline, CDR1 LNHDA and CDR2 SQIVND (reference sequence). This CDR3 contains 13 residues. V shed 10 bases, J shed 8 bases, and the junction held 10 bases outside the gene matches. The CDR3 DNA is TGTGCCACCGCTAGCGGGTGGAGCGATGAGCAGTTCTTC. Its translation is CATASGWSDEQFF.

The chain carries TRBV15 and TRBJ2-1; D unclear. V dropped 5 bases and J dropped 10 bases, with 18 bases sitting between them. Germline CDR1 is LNHNV and CDR2 is YYDKDF (reference sequence). The CDR3 loop spans 14 amino acids. CDR3 in DNA: TGTGCCACCAGCCCCTTATCATTTACGAAGGAGCAGTTCTTC. Amino acids: CATSPLSFTKEQFF.

CDR3 coding DNA: TGCAGCGTCGACAGCCTGGGACAGGGTGAGACCCAGTACTTC. It translates to CSVDSLGQGETQYF. J is TRBJ2-5 and V is TRBV29-1; 9 bases line up with TRBD1. This CDR3 comprises 14 residues. The V segment lost 6 bases and the J segment 5 bases; nucleotides outside the gene matches: 10. Germline V lookup: CDR1 SQVTM, CDR2 ANQGSEA.

V is TRBV6-6 and J is TRBJ2-1; D is unresolved. Germline lookup yields CDR1 MNHNY and CDR2 SVGAGI (reference sequence). V dropped 3 bases and J dropped 4 bases, with 10 bases sitting between them. The CDR3 length is 14 residues. The CDR3 DNA reads TGTGCCAGCAGTTATGTCACGGAGTACAATGAGCAGTTCTTC. Protein: CASSYVTEYNEQFF.

The V gene is TRBV29-1, the J gene TRBJ1-1; weak D call: TRBD1 (6 bases). The CDR3 is made up of 12 amino acids. V shed 4 bases and J shed 4 bases, with 10 bases lying between them. The germline V gene has CDR1 SQVTM and CDR2 ANQGSEA. The CDR3 spells CSVVGQITEAFF. The DNA for the CDR3 is TGCAGCGTTGTGGGACAAATCACTGAAGCTTTCTTT.

The chain is built from TRBV5-1 and TRBJ1-2; the D gene is possibly TRBD1 (6 bases). Trimming pared 1 base from V and 4 bases from J, leaving 20 bases between. The CDR3 extends over 17 amino acids. Per the germline V gene, CDR1 is SGHRS and CDR2 is YFSETQ. CDR3 DNA: TGCGCCAGCAGCTTGCGTAGGGGGGCCTTCACGGGCTATGGCTACACCTTC. Its translation is CASSLRRGAFTGYGYTF.

The chain is built from TRBV6-1 and TRBJ2-7, with 7 bases fitting TRBD1. CDR1 is MNHNS and CDR2 is SASEGT in the germline V gene. Trimming cost V 5 bases and J 4 bases; bases outside gene matches: 2. The length of the CDR3 is 12 residues. In DNA form, the CDR3 reads TGTGCCAGCAGTTTCAGGGGGTACGAGCAGTACTTC. Translated, it gives CASSFRGYEQYF.

The chain couples TRBV28 to TRBJ1-1; D is ambiguous. This CDR3 is built from 16 residues. With 7 bases removed from V and 0 bases from J, the gap between germline ends came to 18 bases. Germline CDR1 and CDR2: MDHEN and SYDVKM. As DNA, the CDR3 is TGTGCCAGCACCCAAAGGGATGGCGGGGTGAACACTGAAGCTTTCTTT. Its translation: CASTQRDGGVNTEAFF.

The V and J genes are TRBV2 and TRBJ2-5; no definite D call. V was trimmed by 7 bases and J by 5 bases, leaving 8 bases between them. This CDR3 is built from 11 residues. Germline CDR1 reads SNHLY; CDR2 reads FYNNEI. The CDR3 region has the DNA TGTGCCAGCAAGGCGTATGAGACCCAGTACTTC. Amino acid sequence: CASKAYETQYF. Together with reference TRBV2 and TRBJ2-5, the CDR3 gives the full variable domain: EPEVTQTPSHQVTQMGQEVILRCVPISNHLYFYWYRQILGQKVEFLVSFYNNEISEKSEIFDDQFSVERPDGSNFTLKIRSTKLEDSAMYFCASKAYETQYFGPGTRLLVL.

V and J are TRBV10-3 and TRBJ1-2; D is uncertain. V was pared by 2 bases and J by 0 bases, with 7 bases between. Germline V gives CDR1 ENHRY, CDR2 SYGVKD. There are 14 residues in the CDR3. The CDR3 spells CAISEMGTNYGYTF. In nucleotides, the CDR3 is TGTGCCATCAGTGAGATGGGAACTAACTATGGCTACACCTTC.

This sequence joins TRBV10-2 and TRBJ2-3, with D hard to call. This CDR3 has 14 amino acids. The germline V gene encodes CDR1 WSHSY and CDR2 SAAADI. V was clipped by 2 bases and J by 0 bases, with 6 bases between them. The CDR3 sequence: CASSETYSTDTQYF. CDR3 coding DNA: TGCGCCAGCAGTGAGACCTACAGCACAGATACGCAGTATTTT.

The J gene is TRBJ2-3, the V gene TRBV28, with 12 bases fitting TRBD2. The CDR3 totals 15 residues. The germline V gene has CDR1 MDHEN and CDR2 SYDVKM. V gave up 7 bases and J gave up 3 bases; unmatched junction bases: 5. The CDR3 spells CASMTSGGTTDTQYF. CDR3 coding DNA: TGTGCCAGCATGACTAGCGGGGGAACTACAGATACGCAGTATTTT.

This chain joins TRBV6-1 and TRBJ2-1; 14 bases are shared with TRBD2. The CDR3 sequence is 15 residues long. The V segment lost 11 bases and the J segment 8 bases; nucleotides outside the gene matches: 11. Germline V lookup: CDR1 MNHNS, CDR2 SASEGT. CDR3 protein: CAVNPTSGGVYEQFF. CDR3 nucleotide sequence: TGTGCCGTCAACCCGACTAGCGGGGGGGTGTATGAGCAGTTCTTC.

This clone was recorded once. The CDR3 nucleotides are TGTGCCAGCAGCAAATCGGTTGTATGGGTTTCTCCCTTTCTCTTTTTGGCCGGGGAGCTGTTTTTT. Translating gives CASSKSVVWVSPFLFLAGELFF. The V and J genes are TRBV21-1 and TRBJ2-2. TRBV21-1 is an annotated pseudogene. This CDR3 is built from 22 residues.

The rearrangement joins TRBV4-1 to TRBJ1-2, with D unclear. V lost 1 base, J lost 6 bases, and 3 bases lay in between. The CDR3 runs 11 residues. Germline CDR1 reads MGHRA; CDR2 reads YSYEKL. CDR3 nucleotides: TGCGCCAGCAGCCAAGGGAATGGCTACACCTTC. Translation: CASSQGNGYTF.

The chain links TRBV2 to TRBJ1-3, with a weak D call TRBD1 (6 bases). The CDR3 has 17 residues. Germline lookup yields CDR1 SNHLY and CDR2 FYNNEI. The ends were cut back, 7 bases at V and 1 base at J, with 20 bases in the middle. The chain's CDR3 is CASIQQGLRASGNTIYF. The CDR3 bases are TGTGCCAGCATTCAACAGGGACTCAGGGCTTCTGGAAACACCATATATTTT.

The rearrangement links TRBV2 to TRBJ1-2; no reliable D call. The CDR3 sequence is 12 residues long. In germline, CDR1 is SNHLY, CDR2 FYNNEI. The ends were cut back, 7 bases at V and 1 base at J, with 7 bases in the middle. Here the CDR3 reads CASTAVNYGYTF. CDR3 coding DNA: TGTGCCAGCACGGCGGTTAACTATGGCTACACCTTC.